This entry describes one T cell receptor beta chain. This sample is drawn from a study of blood T cell repertoires in COVID-19. Study as a whole: Whether acute or convalescent, the COVID-19 samples came from the United States, Italy and Spain.

Original handling: Amplified reference gene primers provided the basis for estimating nucleated cell counts. The data were produced by immunoSEQ multiplex PCR, yet TCRdb's version contains in-frame clones alone and is incomplete. The V and J calls and clone size are taken from that table; D and trimming were inferred from the DNA. In the table there are 70,000 to 90,000 clones, approximately 90% of which are singletons. The CDR3 is 14 amino acids. CDR1 is SGHDT and CDR2 is YYEEEE in the germline V gene. V lost 4 bases to trimming and J lost 8 bases, with 18 bases between them. The chain joins TRBV5-6 to TRBJ1-1; D may be TRBD1 (5 bases). The sample was PBMCs or T cells enriched from blood (not recorded which). The TCR was taken from a woman aged 50 to 60 with acute COVID-19. The CDR3 coding sequence is TGTGCCAGCAGCGACTTGGGGCCTTTGGGCGAAGCTTTCTTT. Its translation is CASSDLGPLGEAFF.